The 3 T cell receptor beta chains listed next were all sequenced from one sample in a study of Graves' ophthalmopathy and Graves' hyperthyroidism. As the template, RNA transcripts were used to amplify TCR beta CDR3 regions. HTBI primers primed a first-round RT-PCR, and a second-round multiplex PCR followed. TCRdb ran MiXCR on the multiplex PCR reads and lists one entry per CDR3 protein. Among about 400,000 distinct CDR3 sequences listed, roughly 18% were seen once. The sequenced material came from peripheral blood. All receptors derive from a woman between 18 and 30 years old with Graves' ophthalmopathy.

This clonotype showed up many times. The V call is TRBV5-1, the J call TRBJ2-6; no reliable D call. CDR3 size: 17 residues. V was pared by 5 bases and J by 0 bases, with 15 bases between. The germline V gene encodes CDR1 SGHRS and CDR2 YFSETQ. In DNA form, the CDR3 reads TGCGCCAGCAGGTCTTCCGCCCGGGTCTCTGGGGCCAACGTCCTGACTTTC. Translated: CASRSSARVSGANVLTF. Full variable domain (missing parts from reference TRBV5-1 and TRBJ2-6): KAGVTQTPRYLIKTRGQQVTLSCSPISGHRSVSWYQQTPGQGLQFLFEYFSETQRNKGNFPGRFSGRQFSNSRSEMNVSTLELGDSALYLCASRSSARVSGANVLTFGAGSRLTVL.

This clonotype was counted many times. The J gene is TRBJ1-5, the V gene TRBV20-1; no firm D call. The CDR3 runs 12 residues. Germline V gene sequence: CDR1 DFQATT, CDR2 SNEGSKA (reference sequence). V dropped 3 bases and J dropped 4 bases, with 7 bases sitting between them. The CDR3 is CSASGSNQPQHF. For the CDR3, the DNA is TGCAGTGCTAGCGGCAGTAATCAGCCCCAGCATTTT.

This clonotype was found many times. The rearrangement uses TRBV7-2 and TRBJ1-6; D gene uncertain. The germline gives CDR1 SGHTA, CDR2 FQGNSA. The CDR3 length is 12 residues. Trimming pared 5 bases from V and 6 bases from J, leaving 5 bases between. Here the CDR3 reads CASSRGNSPLHF. In DNA form, the CDR3 reads TGTGCCAGCAGCCGCGGTAATTCACCCCTCCACTTT.